This is a list of T cell receptor beta chains from one sample in a study of T cell responses to AZD1222 COVID-19 vaccine. The method was immunoSEQ multiplex PCR; TCRdb's version includes in-frame clones alone and lacks a portion of them. The top ten hold 9% to 15% of the sample, which has 140,000 to 150,000 clones, 93% seen once. The sequencing used peripheral blood, collected after recovery from COVID-19. These receptors originate from an adult who had recovered from COVID-19. Each CDR3 is given without its conserved first and last residue. Each record gives: clone size, V gene, J gene, CDR3 protein. Rows may omit the clone size; those that give it use once, few, many or a size class.

>NA|TRBV6-1|TRBJ1-1
ASSERVGIGGKAF
>once|TRBV28|TRBJ1-1
ASSGHQNTEAF
>NA|TRBV2|TRBJ2-1
ASRRGLSGYNEQF
>NA|TRBV5-1|TRBJ2-3
ASRVGLSPDTQY
>NA|TRBV7-7|TRBJ2-3
ASSRSWGAEADTQY
>NA|TRBV10-2|TRBJ2-7
ASSDIGTGAYEQY
>once|TRBV10-3|TRBJ2-7
AISESGGEGYEQY
>NA|TRBV2|TRBJ2-7
ASRDDSRFPHEQY
>NA|TRBV5-1|TRBJ1-1
ASSYRTGYTEAF
>NA|TRBV28|TRBJ2-5
ASSWGFWETQY
>NA|TRBV19|TRBJ1-1
ASRARDSSMNTEAF
>NA|TRBV6-1|TRBJ1-2
ASSEGTWTASYGYT
>NA|TRBV28|TRBJ2-7
ASSFGLASSYEQY
>NA|TRBV29-1|TRBJ1-4
SVVSGLINEKLF
>NA|TRBV5-6|TRBJ2-1
ASAGLAGADEQF
>NA|TRBV3-1/TRBV3-2|TRBJ2-6
ASSPRTGLPTSGANVLT
>NA|TRBV6-5|TRBJ2-7
ASSRPGLFGNEQY
>NA|TRBV5-1|TRBJ2-3
ASSAGVTDTQY
>NA|TRBV28|TRBJ1-6
ASVKGLSSYNSPLH
>NA|TRBV27|TRBJ2-7
ASSLGLADEQY
>NA|TRBV28|TRBJ2-5
ASSARGGLPETQY
>few|TRBV10-3|TRBJ2-5
ATKGTGKGLVSETQY
>NA|TRBV18|TRBJ2-7
ASSPTLAGPYYEQY
>NA|TRBV24-1|TRBJ1-4
ATSPGGATNEKLF
>NA|TRBV7-9|TRBJ2-4
ASSSDQNIQY
>NA|TRBV19|TRBJ2-3
ASSIGGDSTDTQY
>NA|TRBV5-4|TRBJ1-1
ASSPQQGRNTEAF
>NA|TRBV4-1|TRBJ1-2
ASSQVYPIAVQNYGYT
>once|TRBV13|TRBJ2-1
ASSSNSAGFSYNEQF
>NA|TRBV9|TRBJ2-7
ASSVFSSPEYEQY
>NA|TRBV7-9|TRBJ1-4
ASSHAGGPTNEKLF
>NA|TRBV18|TRBJ2-2
ASSPSRGTSDPNTGELF
>NA|TRBV2|TRBJ2-7
ASTKETHYEQY
>NA|TRBV19|TRBJ2-1
ASSTLSGARWNEQF
>NA|TRBV5-6|TRBJ2-6
ASSLWDGNSGANVLT
>NA|TRBV15|TRBJ2-7
ATSRDRQGGQY
>NA|TRBV9|TRBJ2-2
ASSVVAGELF
>NA|TRBV7-6|TRBJ2-7
ASSLEGLAGGRDEQY
>NA|TRBV7-9|TRBJ1-4
ASSRRQIANEKLF
>once|TRBV7-9|TRBJ2-5
ASSQLETQY
>NA|TRBV3-1/TRBV3-2|TRBJ2-1
ASSHSRTGFYNEQF
>NA|TRBV30|TRBJ1-5
AWSFAPGGNQPQH
>NA|TRBV10-3|TRBJ2-2
AISVDANTGELF
>NA|TRBV5-1|TRBJ1-6
ASSLAGSSYNSPLH
>NA|TRBV28|TRBJ1-5
ASSFGGGLDQPQH
>NA|TRBV28|TRBJ2-3
ASSSPTRSTDTQY
>NA|TRBV7-3|TRBJ2-1
ASSSGLAGVEQF
>NA|TRBV20-1|TRBJ1-2
SASKVVQAGYT
>NA|TRBV10-3|TRBJ2-2
AISGGTGYTANTGELF
>once|TRBV28|TRBJ2-7
ASSFAQGYYEQY
>NA|TRBV14|TRBJ2-5
ASSPGRVTGETQY
>NA|TRBV7-2|TRBJ2-3
ASSPGQQTDTQY
>once|TRBV4-2|TRBJ2-6
ASSPSRMNSGANVLT
>NA|TRBV7-9|TRBJ1-5
ASSWEGAGSQPQH
>NA|TRBV19|TRBJ1-6
ASRNFLDGWDSPLH
>once|TRBV25-1|TRBJ1-2
ASSEGQMTYGYT
>NA|TRBV19|TRBJ2-5
ASSIGTGKQETQY
>NA|TRBV7-3|TRBJ2-3
ASSQGLAGVADTQY